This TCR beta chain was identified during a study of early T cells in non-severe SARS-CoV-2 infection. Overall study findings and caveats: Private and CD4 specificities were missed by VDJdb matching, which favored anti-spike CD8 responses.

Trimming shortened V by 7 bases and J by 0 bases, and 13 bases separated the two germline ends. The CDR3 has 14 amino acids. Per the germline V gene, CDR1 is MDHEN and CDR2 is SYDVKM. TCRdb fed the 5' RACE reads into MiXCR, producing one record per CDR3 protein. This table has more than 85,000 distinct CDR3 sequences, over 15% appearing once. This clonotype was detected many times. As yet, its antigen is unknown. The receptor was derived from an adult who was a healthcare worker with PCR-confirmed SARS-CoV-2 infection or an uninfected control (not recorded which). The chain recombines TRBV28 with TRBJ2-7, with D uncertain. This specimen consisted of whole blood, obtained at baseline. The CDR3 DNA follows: TGTGCCAGCAAACCCCCCCAAGACTCCTACGAGCAGTACTTC. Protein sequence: CASKPPQDSYEQYF.